These T cell receptor beta chains were read from a single sample in a study of human T cells and chemical hapten exposure. TCRdb fed the RACE reads into MiXCR, producing one record per CDR3 protein. The sample carries around 95,000 distinct CDR3 sequences, 9.5% to 14% recorded once. This sample comprised whole blood, obtained in connection with sensitization to the hapten diphenylcyclopropenone (DPC). These receptor sequences come from a woman aged 55-75 years with alopecia areata. Some clones in this sample may be carry-over from other donors' samples. The CDR3 runs from the conserved cysteine through the conserved F or W. The D gene is left open where the match is weak. Clone sizes are given selectively: once, few, many, or a class where the clone is expanded.

>TRBJ2-5|NA|TRBV12-3/TRBV12-4|many
TGTGCCAGCAGAAGGGACTTCCCGACCCAGTACTTC
CASRRDFPTQYF
>TRBJ2-3|NA|TRBV20-1|few
TGCAGTGCTAGAGAGGGGGCCCCAGATACGCAGTATTTT
CSAREGAPDTQYF
>TRBJ1-1|NA|TRBV25-1|many
TGTGCCAGCAGTGACGTCCGAGGGTCGGGGGAGGAAGCTTTCTTT
CASSDVRGSGEEAFF
>TRBJ1-4|NA|TRBV7-2|many
TGTGCCAGCAGCTTAGATCCGGGGGGCAATGAAAAACTGTTTTTT
CASSLDPGGNEKLFF
>TRBJ1-5|NA|TRBV6-1|few
TGTGCCAGCCGGGGCAGGGAGATTCAGCCCCAGCATTTT
CASRGREIQPQHF
>TRBJ1-1|NA|TRBV10-3|few
TGTGCCATCAGTGAGACAGGAACGAGGGACTCTGAAGCTTTCTTT
CAISETGTRDSEAFF
>TRBJ2-4|NA|TRBV12-3/TRBV12-4|few
TGTGCCAGCAGTTCCACCGGGAAACGGGACATTCAGTACTTC
CASSSTGKRDIQYF
>TRBJ1-1|TRBD1|TRBV29-1|many
TGCAGCGTTGTAGGGACAGGGTACCCCGAGGGAGCTTTCTTT
CSVVGTGYPEGAFF
>TRBJ1-1|TRBD1|TRBV12-3/TRBV12-4|few
TGTGCCAGCAGCACAGGGGCGAACACTGAAGCTTTCTTT
CASSTGANTEAFF
>TRBJ2-7|NA|TRBV10-3|many
TGTGCCACCCTCGGACGGGACTCCTACGAGCAGTACTTC
CATLGRDSYEQYF
>TRBJ2-1|NA|TRBV10-3|NA
TGTGCCACCGAGGGAACCCGTTACAATGAGCAGTTCTTC
CATEGTRYNEQFF
>TRBJ1-5|TRBD1|TRBV12-3/TRBV12-4|many
TGTGCCAGCAGTTTAGAGCAGGGGGCTTCTCAGCCCCAGCATTTT
CASSLEQGASQPQHF
>TRBJ1-6|NA|TRBV27|NA
TGTGCCAGCAGATCCTATAATTCACCCCTCCACTTT
CASRSYNSPLHF
>TRBJ2-1|TRBD2|TRBV20-1|many
TGCAGTACCTACCGGGCGGGGGGCAGCTACAATGAGCAGTTCTTC
CSTYRAGGSYNEQFF
>TRBJ2-2|NA|TRBV2|many
TGTGCCAGCAGTGAACCGGGAGTAGCGAACACCGGGGAGCTGTTTTTT
CASSEPGVANTGELFF
>TRBJ2-1|TRBD1|TRBV12-3/TRBV12-4|NA
TGTGCCAGTCACCAGGGGGCTGAGCAGTTCTTC
CASHQGAEQFF
>TRBJ1-4|TRBD1|TRBV20-1|many
TGCAGTGTGGACAGGGGATCAACTAATGAAAAACTGTTTTTT
CSVDRGSTNEKLFF
>TRBJ1-1|NA|TRBV5-1|few
TGCGCCAGCAGCTTTTTTGAGGCAGCGGGGACTGAAGCTTTCTTT
CASSFFEAAGTEAFF
>TRBJ1-1|NA|TRBV7-8|NA
TGTGCCAGCAGCTTAGGTTTCTTGAACACTGAAGCTTTCTTT
CASSLGFLNTEAFF
>TRBJ1-1|NA|TRBV5-4|few
TGTGCCAGCAGCTTTTGGGCGGGGACTGAAGCTTTCTTT
CASSFWAGTEAFF
>TRBJ2-3|TRBD2|TRBV9|many
TGTGCCAGCAGCGTAGCGCTGGCCAGCGGGGCTAGCACAGATACGCAGTATTTT
CASSVALASGASTDTQYF
>TRBJ2-3|TRBD2|TRBV2|many
TGTGCCGGACTAGCGGTGGATAGCACAGATACGCAGTATTTT
CAGLAVDSTDTQYF
>TRBJ2-3|NA|TRBV5-1|few
TGCGCCAGTTCCCGTCCGGGGAACACAGATACGCAGTATTTT
CASSRPGNTDTQYF
>TRBJ2-7|NA|TRBV3-1|many
TGTGCCAGCAGCCAAGTGACGGCCTCCTACGAGCAGTACTTC
CASSQVTASYEQYF
>TRBJ2-1|TRBD1|TRBV7-9|few
TGTGCCAGCAGCTTTGCTTTAGGGACAGGGGGCACCTACAATGAGCAGTTCTTC
CASSFALGTGGTYNEQFF